These 26 T cell receptor beta chains originate from one sample sequenced in a study of blood T cell repertoires in COVID-19. The method was immunoSEQ multiplex PCR; TCRdb's version includes in-frame clones alone and lacks a portion of them. Of 200,000 to 250,000 clones listed, around three quarters are singletons. Specimen: peripheral blood. The origin of the receptors is a woman in her 70s with acute or convalescent COVID-19.

This chain joins TRBV5-1 and TRBJ2-7, with 9 nucleotides matching TRBD1. Losses at the gene ends were 2 bases for V and 1 base for J; bases not matched to a gene: 4. Per germline, CDR1 SGHRS and CDR2 YFSETQ. The CDR3 is 15 residues long. CDR3 coding DNA: TGCGCCAGCAGCTTTACCGGGACAGGGTCCTACGAGCAGTACTTC. Translating it yields CASSFTGTGSYEQYF.

The rearrangement joins TRBV5-6 to TRBJ2-7; 14 bases fit TRBD2. CDR3 length equals 15 residues. V dropped 4 bases and J dropped 5; count of bases not matched to a gene: 5. Germline lookup yields CDR1 SGHDT and CDR2 YYEEEE. The CDR3, as DNA: TGTGCCAGCAGCCGAGGGACTAGCGGGGGTGACGAGCAGTACTTC. It encodes CASSRGTSGGDEQYF.

This clone was seen at least ten times. V and J are TRBV7-8 and TRBJ2-7, with 9 bases fitting TRBD2. V lost 0 bases to trimming and J lost 4 bases; unmatched junction nucleotides: 10. Germline assignment: CDR1 SGHVS and CDR2 FQNEAQ. The CDR3 has 17 amino acids. CDR3 nucleotide sequence: TGTGCCAGCAGCTTAGCCGGTTCAAGGGCGGGGGGGTACGAGCAGTACTTC. Translated: CASSLAGSRAGGYEQYF.

This rearrangement joins TRBV29-1 to TRBJ1-3; no clear D gene. V was shortened by 4 bases and J by 4 bases, with 5 bases between the two germline ends. The CDR3 consists of 11 residues. Germline lookup yields CDR1 SQVTM and CDR2 ANQGSEA. In DNA, the CDR3 is TGCAGCGTTGTTCAGGGAAACACCATATATTTT. As protein: CSVVQGNTIYF.

V is TRBV5-1 and J is TRBJ2-1; 11 bases align to TRBD2. The CDR3 is 16 amino acids. Trimming cost V 4 bases and J 2 bases; bases outside gene matches: 5. CDR1 SGHRS and CDR2 YFSETQ come from the germline V gene. CDR3 nucleotides: TGCGCCAGCAGCCCCCCGACTAGCGGGGCCTACAATGAGCAGTTCTTC. Protein sequence: CASSPPTSGAYNEQFF. The complete variable domain, with remaining parts taken from reference TRBV5-1 and TRBJ2-1, reads KAGVTQTPRYLIKTRGQQVTLSCSPISGHRSVSWYQQTPGQGLQFLFEYFSETQRNKGNFPGRFSGRQFSNSRSEMNVSTLELGDSALYLCASSPPTSGAYNEQFFGPGTRLTVL.

This clone was seen more than once but under ten times. J is TRBJ2-5 and V is TRBV5-1, with D unresolved. The germline CDR1 and CDR2 sequences are SGHRS and YFSETQ. The CDR3 contains 12 residues. The V gene lost 0 bases and the J gene lost 2 bases, with 2 bases spanning the gap. CDR3 amino acids: CASSLVQETQYF. The CDR3 DNA reads as TGCGCCAGCAGCTTGGTACAAGAGACCCAGTACTTC.

The chain couples TRBV7-2 to TRBJ2-5, with D tentatively TRBD1 (6 bases). Trimming removed 2 bases at V and 5 bases at J, with 15 bases between. Looked up from germline, CDR1 is SGHTA and CDR2 is FQGNSA. The CDR3 totals 15 residues. CDR3 sequence: CASSLYLGAGETQYF. For the CDR3, the DNA is TGTGCCAGCAGCTTATATCTGGGGGCCGGTGAGACCCAGTACTTC.

This chain links TRBV4-3 with TRBJ2-7; the match to TRBD1 covers 10 bases. Germline V gives CDR1 LGHNA, CDR2 YSLEER. The V segment lost 0 bases and the J segment 4 bases; nucleotides outside the gene matches: 15. This CDR3 spans 19 amino acids. Here the CDR3 reads CASSQDTVTGTGVGYEQYF. CDR3 in DNA: TGCGCCAGCAGCCAAGATACGGTCACCGGGACAGGGGTAGGTTACGAGCAGTACTTC.

This clone occurred a few times. The gene calls are TRBV5-1 and TRBJ1-2; TRBD1 aligns across 8 bases. Germline values: CDR1 SGHRS, CDR2 YFSETQ. CDR3 length equals 17 residues. V lost 4 bases and J lost 7; bases outside the gene matches: 18. The CDR3 nucleotides read TGCGCCAGCAGCCCCGGACAGGGTGGTCTTGTATTACGTGGCTACACCTTC. Its protein is CASSPGQGGLVLRGYTF.

The DNA of the CDR3 is TGTGCCAGCAGCGGGGGGTTCAGCACAGATACGCAGTATTTT. Amino acid sequence: CASSGGFSTDTQYF. V gene TRBV6-5 combines with J gene TRBJ2-3; 7 nucleotides match TRBD2. This CDR3 has 14 residues. Per the germline V gene, CDR1 is MNHEY and CDR2 is SVGAGI. V lost 6 bases to trimming and J lost 0 bases; unmatched junction nucleotides: 3.

This sequence joins TRBV29-1 and TRBJ1-5, with a tentative D call TRBD1 (5 bases). Looked up from germline, CDR1 is SQVTM and CDR2 is ANQGSEA. This CDR3 has 15 amino acids. V was clipped by 3 bases and J by 4 bases, with 16 bases between them. The CDR3 DNA reads as TGCAGCGTTGAGGGGGGGACTACTAGGAATCAGCCCCAGCATTTT. This gives the protein CSVEGGTTRNQPQHF.

This rearrangement joins TRBV10-1 to TRBJ2-7; D might be TRBD2 (5 bases). Trimming removed 6 bases at V and 5 bases at J, with 14 bases between. The CDR3 is 13 amino acids. Germline lookup yields CDR1 WNHNN and CDR2 SYGVQD (reference sequence). The DNA of the CDR3 is TGCGCCAGCAGGTGCCTAGCTAATGACGAGCAGTACTTC. Its translation is CASRCLANDEQYF.

The chain combines TRBV19 with TRBJ2-1; 7 bases line up with TRBD1. The CDR3 spans 15 residues. Looked up from germline, CDR1 is LNHDA and CDR2 is SQIVND (reference sequence). The ends lost 3 bases at V and 2 bases at J; junction bases unmatched: 4. As DNA, the CDR3 is TGTGCCAGTAGTATCTCCCAGGGGGCCTACAATGAGCAGTTCTTC. This codes for CASSISQGAYNEQFF.

Only a few counts were recorded for this clone. The gene calls are TRBV6-2 or TRBV6-3 and TRBJ1-5; 7 nucleotides agree with TRBD1. After removal of 0 bases from V and 3 bases from J, the junction contained 5 bases not matched to a gene. The CDR3 consists of 16 residues. Germline lookup yields CDR1 MNHEY and CDR2 SVGEGT. The CDR3 bases are TGTGCCAGCAGTTACTCCACCGACAGGGCCAATCAGCCCCAGCATTTT. Protein sequence: CASSYSTDRANQPQHF.

This clone has just one count. The chain's CDR3 is CASSQSGGTDTQYF. CDR3 coding DNA: TGTGCCAGCAGCCAGAGCGGGGGCACAGATACGCAGTATTTT. This chain joins TRBV3-1 (or the pseudogene TRBV3-2) and TRBJ2-3; TRBD2 matches at 7 bases. The ends lost 3 bases at V and 1 base at J; junction bases unmatched: 1. CDR1 is LGHDT and CDR2 is YNNKEL in the germline V gene (reference sequence). The CDR3 is made up of 14 amino acids.

V and J are TRBV24-1 and TRBJ2-1; 8 nucleotides match TRBD1. This CDR3 is built from 14 residues. Germline V CDR1 and CDR2: KGHDR, SFDVKD. The ends lost 7 bases at V and 9 bases at J; junction bases unmatched: 10. The CDR3 is CATSPADRGGEQFF. The CDR3 DNA reads as TGTGCCACCAGCCCCGCAGACAGGGGCGGTGAGCAGTTCTTC.

The chain carries TRBV7-8 and TRBJ2-1, with 11 nucleotides matching TRBD2. The germline gives CDR1 SGHVS, CDR2 FQNEAQ. CDR3 size: 15 residues. The V and J ends lost 4 bases and 6 bases, in that order; junction bases with no gene match: 5. The CDR3 region is CASSSLAGGLNEQFF. The CDR3 DNA follows: TGTGCCAGCAGCTCGCTAGCGGGGGGACTCAATGAGCAGTTCTTC.

This chain joins TRBV18 and TRBJ2-1; 12 nucleotides align to TRBD1. The CDR3 covers 15 residues. Germline-derived CDR1 and CDR2 are KGHSH and LQKENI. Trimming at V came to 3 bases and at J to 7 bases, leaving 4 bases not matched to a gene. DNA of the CDR3: TGTGCCAGCTCACCTGGGACAGGGGGCTGGAATGAGCAGTTCTTC. Protein: CASSPGTGGWNEQFF.

V usage is TRBV3-1 (or the pseudogene TRBV3-2) and J usage is TRBJ2-7, with D uncertain. The CDR3 is made up of 11 amino acids. The ends were cut back, 3 bases at V and 6 bases at J, with 6 bases in the middle. Germline lookup yields CDR1 LGHDT and CDR2 YNNKEL (reference sequence). CDR3 nucleotide sequence: TGTGCCAGCAGCCATACCGGCGAGCAGTACTTC. This sequence encodes CASSHTGEQYF.

The rearrangement uses TRBV6-5 and TRBJ1-1; perhaps TRBD1 as D (5 bases). The length of the CDR3 is 13 residues. Trimming stripped 7 bases from V and 0 bases from J, with 9 bases between. Per the germline V gene, CDR1 is MNHEY and CDR2 is SVGAGI. This CDR3 is CASKDSMNTEAFF. As DNA, the CDR3 is TGTGCCAGCAAAGACAGCATGAACACTGAAGCTTTCTTT.

This rearrangement joins TRBV11-2 to TRBJ2-7; tentative D call: TRBD2 (6 bases). The germline V gene has CDR1 SGHAT and CDR2 FQNNGV. The CDR3 loop spans 14 amino acids. V was clipped by 5 bases and J by 0 bases, with 11 bases between them. The CDR3 here is CASSGTVSSYEQYF. The CDR3 DNA sequence: TGTGCCAGCAGCGGGACTGTCAGCTCCTACGAGCAGTACTTC.

This clone appeared a few times. This chain links TRBV6-5 with TRBJ1-1; 7 nucleotides line up with TRBD1. Germline V lookup: CDR1 MNHEY, CDR2 SVGAGI. Trimming cost V 8 bases and J 9 bases; bases outside gene matches: 3. CDR3 length: 10 residues. The CDR3 sequence is CASRTGQAFF. The CDR3, as DNA: TGTGCCAGCCGGACAGGCCAAGCTTTCTTT.

With respect to this clone: Other DNA sequences of this sample code for an identical CDR3. V is TRBV2 and J is TRBJ2-1; D possibly corresponds to TRBD1 (6 bases). CDR1 and CDR2 from the germline V gene are SNHLY and FYNNEI. This CDR3 spans 12 amino acids. With 5 bases removed from V and 7 bases from J, the gap between germline ends came to 9 bases. The CDR3 loop is CASSNQGNEQFF. In nucleotides, the CDR3 is TGTGCCAGCAGTAATCAGGGGAATGAGCAGTTCTTC.

The V gene is TRBV6-2 or TRBV6-3, the J gene TRBJ2-3; 8 bases are shared with TRBD2. This CDR3 has 16 amino acids. The V segment lost 0 bases and the J segment 0 bases; nucleotides outside the gene matches: 2. Looked up from germline, CDR1 is MNHEY and CDR2 is SVGEGT. CDR3 nucleotide sequence: TGTGCCAGCAGTTACTCCACTAGCGGTAGCACAGATACGCAGTATTTT. Translation: CASSYSTSGSTDTQYF.

This clone was seen more than once but under ten times. This chain uses TRBV19 with TRBJ2-7, with D hard to call. Germline V gene sequence: CDR1 LNHDA, CDR2 SQIVND (reference sequence). The CDR3 is made up of 15 amino acids. V shed 4 bases and J shed 0 bases, with 13 bases lying between them. CDR3 loop: CASSKFAQTSYEQYF. Here the CDR3 DNA reads TGTGCCAGTAGTAAATTTGCACAGACCTCCTACGAGCAGTACTTC.

This chain uses TRBV19 with TRBJ2-3; D possibly corresponds to TRBD2 (6 bases). This CDR3 region has 16 residues. The V gene's germline CDR1 is LNHDA and CDR2 SQIVND (reference sequence). Trimming removed 5 bases from V and 2 bases from J, with 17 bases in between. The CDR3 nucleotides are TGTGCCAGTAGTCCGCCCGCCCGGGAGACCACAGATACGCAGTATTTT. Residues: CASSPPARETTDTQYF.